The rows below give T cell receptor beta chains drawn from one sample of a study of shared clonotypes between healthy human individuals. TCRdb keeps only in-frame clones here, not all; method: immunoSEQ multiplex PCR. The sample lists approximately 1.9 million clones; about 94% were seen once. Material for sequencing was naive CD8+ T cells from PBMCs. These receptors were obtained from a man younger than 35 in good health. Some clones in this sample may be carry-over from other donors' samples. Both conserved end residues are part of each CDR3. Fields, in order: V gene, D gene, J gene, clone size, CDR3 DNA, CDR3 protein. A D gene is named only where the DNA matches it firmly. Not every row has a clone size; where given, it reads once, few, many or a size class.

TRBV5-4	TRBD2	TRBJ2-7	-	TGTGCCAGCAGCACCATAGCGGGAGGGGATCGCTACGAGCAGTACTTC	CASSTIAGGDRYEQYF
TRBV29-1	-	TRBJ2-7	-	TGCAGCGTTGAAGTCCGGTCCGGGGCCTACGAGCAGTACTTC	CSVEVRSGAYEQYF
TRBV7-3	-	TRBJ1-1	-	TGTGCCCGGGAGGGCAGGGCCGGGGTGAACACTGAAGCTTTCTTT	CAREGRAGVNTEAFF
TRBV5-1	-	TRBJ1-1	-	TGCGCCAGCAGCTTGGGGGGTAATCCTGAAGCTTTCTTT	CASSLGGNPEAFF
TRBV11-2	TRBD1	TRBJ2-2	-	TGTGCCAGCAGCACGGACAGGGCCCACACCGGGGAGCTGTTTTTT	CASSTDRAHTGELFF
TRBV13	-	TRBJ2-7	once	TGTGCCAGCAGTCCGTTTTCTGGACCCTACGAGCAGTACTTC	CASSPFSGPYEQYF
TRBV13	-	TRBJ1-1	-	TGTGCCAGCAGCTTACGGGACTGGGGCACTGAAGCTTTCTTT	CASSLRDWGTEAFF
TRBV5-6	-	TRBJ2-7	-	TGTGCCAGCAGCATCGGACGGTCCTCCTACGAGCAGTACTTC	CASSIGRSSYEQYF
TRBV27	TRBD1	TRBJ2-7	-	TGTGCCAGCAGTCCTCTTAGGACAGGGGCCTACGAGCAGTACTTC	CASSPLRTGAYEQYF
TRBV15	TRBD1	TRBJ2-5	-	TGTGCCACCAGCAGAGGTCCGTACGACAGGGGGCTGGAGACCCAGTACTTC	CATSRGPYDRGLETQYF
TRBV5-4	TRBD2	TRBJ2-7	few	TGTGCCAGCAGACCCGAACTAGCGGTCGCCTACGAGCAGTACTTC	CASRPELAVAYEQYF
TRBV10-1	-	TRBJ1-2	-	TGCGCCGCGACAGGTGCGTGGTATGGCTACACCTTC	CAATGAWYGYTF
TRBV9	TRBD2	TRBJ2-1	once	TGTGCCAGCAGCGTAGGAAGGACTAGCGGTGAGCAGTTCTTC	CASSVGRTSGEQFF
TRBV10-3	-	TRBJ2-7	-	TGTGCCATCAGTGAGTCCCTAACTAGTTCCTACGAGCAGTACTTC	CAISESLTSSYEQYF
TRBV10-3	TRBD2	TRBJ2-7	-	TGTGCCATCAGTGTGGGGGGGGTCTCCTACGAGCAGTACTTC	CAISVGGVSYEQYF
TRBV27	TRBD1	TRBJ2-7	-	TGTGCCAGCAGTGGGAGCCCCGGGCAGGGGGTCCACGAGCAGTACTTC	CASSGSPGQGVHEQYF
TRBV2	-	TRBJ2-5	-	TGTGCCAGCAGTGAATGGGCGGTCTGGGAGGAGACCCAGTACTTC	CASSEWAVWEETQYF
TRBV19	-	TRBJ2-2	-	TGTGCCAGTAGTATAGACGGGGGGCCGGCGACCGGGGAGCTGTTTTTT	CASSIDGGPATGELFF
TRBV19	-	TRBJ2-2	-	TGTGCCAGTAGGGACCGACTCCCCGGGGAGCTGTTTTTT	CASRDRLPGELFF
TRBV30	TRBD2	TRBJ2-1	-	TGTGCCTGGACATGGCGGGAGGGTTACGGTGAGCAGTTCTTC	CAWTWREGYGEQFF
TRBV29-1	-	TRBJ2-2	few	TGCAGCGTCGCGCCGATCGGGTACGGGGAGCTGTTTTTT	CSVAPIGYGELFF
TRBV15	TRBD1	TRBJ1-1	once	TGTGCCACCAGCATAGACAGGGGGAACACTGAAGCTTTCTTT	CATSIDRGNTEAFF
TRBV28	TRBD1	TRBJ2-7	-	TGTGCCAGCAGTTCCTGGGACAGGGTCTACGAGCAGTACTTC	CASSSWDRVYEQYF
TRBV14	-	TRBJ1-3	-	TGTGCCAGTTCCACACGACGCGGGTATGGAAACACCATATATTTT	CASSTRRGYGNTIYF
TRBV11-3	-	TRBJ2-5	-	TGTGCCAGCAGCTTTGGGGTGGGAGAGACCCAGTACTTC	CASSFGVGETQYF
TRBV9	TRBD1	TRBJ2-7	-	TGTGCCAGCAGCGCCGGGGGACAGGGTTACGAGCAGTACTTC	CASSAGGQGYEQYF
TRBV29-1	-	TRBJ2-6	-	TGCAGCGTGGTGTCTGGGGCCAACGTCCTGACTTTC	CSVVSGANVLTF
TRBV21-1	-	TRBJ2-7	-	TGTGCCAGCAGCAAAGCAGGACTAGCGGGGACCTCCTACGAGCAGTACTTC	CASSKAGLAGTSYEQYF
TRBV27	-	TRBJ1-2	-	TGTGCCAGCAGTTGGAACAGTGGGTATGGCTACACCTTC	CASSWNSGYGYTF
TRBV7-8	-	TRBJ2-1	-	TGTGCCAGCGGAAGCGGCAGCTCCTACAATGAGCAGTTCTTC	CASGSGSSYNEQFF
TRBV6-1	-	TRBJ1-2	-	TGTGCCAGCACCTTAAGACAGAGCTCTAACTATGGCTACACCTTC	CASTLRQSSNYGYTF
TRBV19	TRBD1	TRBJ1-1	-	TGTGCCAGTAGTCACGGGACAGGGGAAGCTTTCTTT	CASSHGTGEAFF
TRBV25-1	-	TRBJ2-2	-	TGTGCCAGCAGTGACTTCGGGAAAATCGGCACCGGGGAGCTGTTTTTT	CASSDFGKIGTGELFF
TRBV10-3	-	TRBJ2-2	-	TGTGCCATCAGTGAAATGTGGGACCCGAACACCGGGGAGCTGTTTTTT	CAISEMWDPNTGELFF
TRBV6-1	-	TRBJ1-5	once	TGTGCCAGCAGTGACGGACGGCCTTATAGCAATCAGCCCCAGCATTTT	CASSDGRPYSNQPQHF
TRBV27	TRBD2	TRBJ2-1	-	TGTGCCAGCAGTTTTCGGGGTTTCAGCGGGAGTAACGATGAGCAGTTCTTC	CASSFRGFSGSNDEQFF
TRBV7-9	-	TRBJ1-2	-	TGTGCCAGCAGCTCACCCGGGACGGAGCTTAACTATGGCTACACCTTC	CASSSPGTELNYGYTF